One sample yielded the 6 T cell receptor beta chains listed below, sequenced in a study of T cell responses to AZD1222 COVID-19 vaccine. The data were produced by immunoSEQ multiplex PCR, yet TCRdb's version contains in-frame clones alone and is incomplete. This sample carries about 45,000 clones, 85% to 90% of them seen once, and the ten largest clones take 0.95% to 1.3%. This specimen consisted of peripheral blood, obtained 28 days after the second AZD1222 dose. The receptors here all came from an adult who received the AZD1222 COVID-19 vaccine.

This clone was observed a few times. The chain is built from TRBV14 and TRBJ1-1, with D tentatively TRBD1 (5 bases). The CDR3 loop spans 15 amino acids. Trimming stripped 4 bases from V and 5 bases from J, with 17 bases between. Germline lookup yields CDR1 SGHDN and CDR2 FVKESK. The CDR3 spells CASSLSQGPSTEAFF. CDR3 bases: TGTGCCAGCAGCCTATCTCAGGGTCCGTCGACTGAAGCTTTCTTT.

V and J are TRBV19 and TRBJ2-1, with a tentative D call TRBD1 (6 bases). Trimming took 3 bases from V and 9 from J, leaving 15 bases between them. Per germline, CDR1 LNHDA and CDR2 SQIVND (reference sequence). The CDR3 length is 14 residues. The DNA for the CDR3 is TGTGCCAGTAGTATCGTTGGGACACAGGGTGAGCAGTTCTTC. This sequence encodes CASSIVGTQGEQFF.

This clone occurred a few times. The chain recombines TRBV10-3 with TRBJ2-2; 9 bases match TRBD1. J gave up 4 bases and V 2 bases, and 5 bases lay outside the gene matches. The germline V gene has CDR1 ENHRY and CDR2 SYGVKD. There are 16 residues in the CDR3. For the CDR3, the DNA is TGTGCCATCAGTGAGGGGGACAGGGCGAGCACCGGGGAGCTGTTTTTT. This encodes CAISEGDRASTGELFF.

This clone appeared once. The genes are TRBV7-9 and TRBJ2-7, with 10 bases matching TRBD1. Losses at the gene ends were 4 bases for V and 4 bases for J; bases not matched to a gene: 7. The germline V gene encodes CDR1 SEHNR and CDR2 FQNEAQ (reference sequence). The CDR3 is 15 amino acids. The CDR3 bases are TGTGCCAGCAGCTCCCCGCCGGGACAGGGGTACGAGCAGTACTTC. Translated, it gives CASSSPPGQGYEQYF.

This sequence joins TRBV5-1 and TRBJ1-3, with D hard to call. With 4 bases removed from V and 0 bases from J, the gap between germline ends came to 14 bases. The CDR3 sequence is 16 residues long. The germline V gene has CDR1 SGHRS and CDR2 YFSETQ. CDR3 DNA sequence: TGCGCCAGCAGCCCTATGACGGTTTACTCTGGAAACACCATATATTTT. This translates into CASSPMTVYSGNTIYF.

The count of this clone is one. V and J are TRBV29-1 and TRBJ2-2; D gene uncertain. The CDR3 covers 11 residues. CDR1 and CDR2 from the germline V gene are SQVTM and ANQGSEA. The germline V and J ends were trimmed by 7 bases and 4 bases, with 7 bases remaining between them. CDR3 sequence (DNA): TGCAGCGCTCACTCCACCGGGGAGCTGTTTTTT. Translating gives CSAHSTGELFF.